Below are 20 T cell receptor beta chains sequenced from a single sample in a study of OX40 agonist ivuxolimab in advanced cancers. The repertoire was sequenced with immunoSEQ multiplex PCR; TCRdb's copy has only in-frame clones and lacks some. The profile shows approximately 40,000 clones, around 82% of them singletons. The material was CD4+ or CD8+ T cells sorted from blood, obtained in a trial of the OX40 agonist ivuxolimab. The source of these receptors is an adult with an advanced solid tumor such as melanoma, head and neck, liver or kidney cancer.

V and J are TRBV29-1 and TRBJ1-1; possible D gene TRBD1, 6 bases. V shed 3 bases and J shed 1 base, with 12 bases lying between them. Looked up from germline, CDR1 is SQVTM and CDR2 is ANQGSEA. This CDR3 has 14 amino acids. The CDR3 DNA sequence: TGCAGCGTTGAGACAGGTCGGAGGAACACTGAAGCTTTCTTT. Its protein is CSVETGRRNTEAFF.

This clone was recorded only once. This rearrangement joins TRBV18 to TRBJ1-2; 10 bases are a match to TRBD1. The germline gives CDR1 KGHSH, CDR2 LQKENI. The CDR3 sequence is 15 residues long. Trimming at V came to 5 bases and at J to 0 bases, leaving 3 bases not matched to a gene. CDR3 DNA: TGTGCCAGCTCAGCCGGGACAGGGGCTAACTATGGCTACACCTTC. Translation gives CASSAGTGANYGYTF.

The rearrangement uses TRBV4-1 and TRBJ1-6; D gene ambiguous. V was clipped by 5 bases and J by 1 base, with 6 bases between them. This CDR3 is built from 14 residues. Germline loops: CDR1 MGHRA, CDR2 YSYEKL. CDR3 region: CASSGESYNSPLHF. The CDR3 DNA sequence: TGCGCCAGCAGCGGCGAGTCCTATAATTCACCCCTCCACTTT.

This clone was recorded a few times. The chain recombines TRBV5-1 with TRBJ2-7; the D gene could be TRBD1 or TRBD2 (6 bases each). From germline, CDR1 is SGHRS and CDR2 YFSETQ. There are 15 residues in the CDR3. V was cut by 3 bases and J by 6 bases, with 19 bases left in between. The CDR3 DNA is TGCGCCAGCAGCTCATTTACAGGGAGGCGGTCCGAGCAGTACTTC. Protein: CASSSFTGRRSEQYF.

The chain is built from TRBV19 and TRBJ2-1; unclear D gene. The germline CDR1 and CDR2 sequences are LNHDA and SQIVND (reference sequence). Trimming took 2 bases from V and 4 from J, leaving 15 bases between them. This CDR3 comprises 16 residues. In nucleotides, the CDR3 is TGTGCCAGTAGTATAACGGCGGACCGCCCATACAATGAGCAGTTCTTC. Translation: CASSITADRPYNEQFF.

This chain uses TRBV7-7 with TRBJ2-2; 9 bases line up with TRBD2. The CDR3 spans 18 residues. Germline V CDR1 and CDR2: SSHAT, FNYEAQ (reference sequence). After removal of 2 bases from V and 3 bases from J, the junction contained 10 bases not matched to a gene. The CDR3 is CASSLLGAGGPHTGELFF. DNA for the CDR3: TGTGCCAGCAGCTTATTAGGGGCGGGAGGGCCACACACCGGGGAGCTGTTTTTT.

The chain employs TRBV5-1 and TRBJ1-1; 11 bases match TRBD1. The CDR3 spans 15 residues. Germline V gives CDR1 SGHRS, CDR2 YFSETQ. Trimming at V came to 4 bases and at J to 6 bases, leaving 8 bases not matched to a gene. The CDR3 DNA reads as TGCGCCAGCAGCGCCCGGACAGGGGGCATTCCTGAAGCTTTCTTT. Residues: CASSARTGGIPEAFF.

The J gene is TRBJ1-2, the V gene TRBV4-3, with 8 bases matching TRBD1. V lost 1 base to trimming and J lost 4 bases; unmatched junction nucleotides: 5. The CDR3 is 15 amino acids. Germline CDR1 reads LGHNA; CDR2 reads YSLEER. Here the CDR3 reads CASSQGTGIGYGYTF. Here the CDR3 DNA reads TGCGCCAGCAGCCAAGGGACAGGGATTGGCTATGGCTACACCTTC.

The rearrangement uses TRBV5-1 and TRBJ1-2; 9 bases agree with TRBD1. The ends lost 1 base at V and 8 bases at J; junction bases unmatched: 6. This CDR3 has 14 amino acids. Germline V gives CDR1 SGHRS, CDR2 YFSETQ. DNA for the CDR3: TGCGCCAGCAGCTTGACGGACAGGGGAGGGGGCTACACCTTC. Protein product: CASSLTDRGGGYTF.

The chain carries TRBV18 and TRBJ1-1; D uncertain. Germline CDR1 is KGHSH and CDR2 is LQKENI. This CDR3 is 12 amino acids long. Between the trimmed V and J ends, which lost 1 base and 5 bases, there was a span of 5 bases. The CDR3 sequence: CASSPQGTEAFF. In nucleotides, the CDR3 is TGTGCCAGCTCACCACAGGGAACTGAAGCTTTCTTT.

The rearrangement joins TRBV7-8 to TRBJ1-5, with D maybe TRBD1 (5 bases). The V end was cut by 0 bases, the J end by 2 bases, with 8 bases between. Germline V gene data show CDR1 as SGHVS and CDR2 as FQNEAQ. The CDR3 runs 15 residues. The CDR3 region is CASSLASRGNQPQHF. In nucleotides, the CDR3 is TGTGCCAGCAGCTTAGCGTCCAGGGGCAATCAGCCCCAGCATTTT.

The DNA of the CDR3 is TGTGCCAGCAGTAGGAGATACAGAGTCCAAGAGACCCAGTACTTC. Residues: CASSRRYRVQETQYF. This rearrangement joins TRBV6-5 to TRBJ2-5; no reliable D call. CDR1 is MNHEY and CDR2 is SVGAGI in the germline V gene. The CDR3 has 15 amino acids. Trimming removed 5 bases at V and 1 base at J, with 14 bases between.

The J gene is TRBJ1-4, the V gene TRBV19; the D gene is possibly TRBD1 (6 bases). CDR1 LNHDA and CDR2 SQIVND come from the germline V gene (reference sequence). Trimming took off 7 bases at V and 3 bases at J, with 15 bases between the two ends. This CDR3 spans 15 amino acids. CDR3 nucleotides: TGTGCCAGTACCTGGGGGGGGCTGGCTAATGAAAAACTGTTTTTT. It codes for CASTWGGLANEKLFF.

This rearrangement joins TRBV29-1 to TRBJ2-3; 8 nucleotides align to TRBD2. From germline, CDR1 is SQVTM and CDR2 ANQGSEA. The J segment lost 5 bases and the V segment lost 5 bases, leaving 9 bases of the junction unmatched. The CDR3 totals 14 residues. The CDR3 loop is CSVWGGLGVDTQYF. CDR3 nucleotides: TGCAGCGTTTGGGGGGGACTAGGGGTAGATACGCAGTATTTT.

This clone was counted between two and nine times. The V gene is TRBV9, the J gene TRBJ2-1; D is perhaps TRBD2 (6 bases). The length of the CDR3 is 16 residues. Germline V gives CDR1 SGDLS, CDR2 YYNGEE. Trimming removed 4 bases at V and 5 bases at J, with 19 bases between. In DNA, the CDR3 is TGTGCCAGCAGCTCGGGCCGGGACTTGCTTCACAATGAGCAGTTCTTC. It codes for CASSSGRDLLHNEQFF.

The chain carries TRBV7-9 and TRBJ2-7; weak D call: TRBD1 (5 bases). This CDR3 contains 12 residues. V lost 7 bases and J lost 5, with 12 bases in between. Germline V CDR1 and CDR2: SEHNR, FQNEAQ (reference sequence). CDR3 DNA: TGTGCCAGCACCCAGGGATTCAACGAGCAGTACTTC. Its protein is CASTQGFNEQYF.

The chain has TRBV5-4 and TRBJ2-5; 13 bases map to TRBD2. Germline V gene sequence: CDR1 SGHNT, CDR2 YYREEE (reference sequence). The CDR3 runs to 16 residues. V was pared by 4 bases and J by 5 bases, with 8 bases of the junction left unmatched. The CDR3 DNA reads as TGTGCCAGCAGCCGGACTAGCGGGAGTGGGGGTGAGACCCAGTACTTC. It codes for CASSRTSGSGGETQYF.

This clone showed up just once. V usage is TRBV19 and J usage is TRBJ1-4; possibly TRBD1 for D (6 bases). This CDR3 is 15 amino acids long. Per germline, CDR1 LNHDA and CDR2 SQIVND (reference sequence). The V gene lost 4 bases and the J gene lost 1 base, with 10 bases spanning the gap. This chain's CDR3 is CASSNGGLTNEKLFF. CDR3 bases: TGTGCCAGTAGTAATGGGGGCTTAACTAATGAAAAACTGTTTTTT.

This clone came up a few times. The V and J genes are TRBV5-6 and TRBJ1-2; D is undetermined. Germline CDR1 and CDR2: SGHDT and YYEEEE. V gave up 3 bases and J gave up 8 bases, with 17 bases separating them. The CDR3 runs to 14 residues. CDR3 sequence (DNA): TGTGCCAGCAGCTGGCGTCACTCTTTGCAGGGCTACACCTTC. Residues: CASSWRHSLQGYTF.

This clone was seen more than once but under ten times. This rearrangement joins TRBV18 to TRBJ1-1; possible D gene TRBD1, 5 bases. CDR1 and CDR2 from the germline V gene are KGHSH and LQKENI. The CDR3 runs 14 residues. Trimming pared 3 bases from V and 4 bases from J, leaving 12 bases between. CDR3 region: CASSPGAALTEAFF. In DNA form, the CDR3 reads TGTGCCAGCTCACCTGGGGCCGCGCTCACTGAAGCTTTCTTT.